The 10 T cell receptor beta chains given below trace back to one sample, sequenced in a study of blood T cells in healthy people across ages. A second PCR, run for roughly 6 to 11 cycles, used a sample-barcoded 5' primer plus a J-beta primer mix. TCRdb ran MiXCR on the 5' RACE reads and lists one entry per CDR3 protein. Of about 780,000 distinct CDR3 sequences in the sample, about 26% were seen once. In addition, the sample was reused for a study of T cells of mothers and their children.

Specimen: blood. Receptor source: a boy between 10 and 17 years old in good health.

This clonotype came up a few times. The CDR3 loop reads CASSTGFRENTEAFF. In DNA form, the CDR3 reads TGTGCCAGCAGTACAGGTTTCCGAGAGAACACTGAAGCTTTCTTT. The rearrangement links TRBV5-4 to TRBJ1-1, with D perhaps TRBD1 (5 bases). Germline loops: CDR1 SGHNT, CDR2 YYREEE (reference sequence). CDR3 length: 15 amino acids. V lost 5 bases and J 1 base, leaving 15 bases between the germline ends.

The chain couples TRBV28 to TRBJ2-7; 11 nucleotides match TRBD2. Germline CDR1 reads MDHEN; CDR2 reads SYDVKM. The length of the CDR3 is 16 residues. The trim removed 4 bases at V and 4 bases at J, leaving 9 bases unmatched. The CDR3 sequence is CASSSYKLAGAYEQYF. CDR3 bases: TGTGCCAGCAGTTCCTACAAACTAGCGGGGGCGTACGAGCAGTACTTC. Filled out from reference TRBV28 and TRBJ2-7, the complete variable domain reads DVKVTQSSRYLVKRTGEKVFLECVQDMDHENMFWYRQDPGLGLRLIYFSYDVKMKEKGDIPEGYSVSREKKERFSLILESASTNQTSMYLCASSSYKLAGAYEQYFGPGTRLTVT.

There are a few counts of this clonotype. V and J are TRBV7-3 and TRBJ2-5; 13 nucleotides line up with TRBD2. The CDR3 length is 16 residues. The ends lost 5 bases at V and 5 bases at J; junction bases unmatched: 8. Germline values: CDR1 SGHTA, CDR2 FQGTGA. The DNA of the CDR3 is TGTGCCAGCAGCCCGGGACTAGCGGGGAGATGGGAGACCCAGTACTTC. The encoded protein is CASSPGLAGRWETQYF.

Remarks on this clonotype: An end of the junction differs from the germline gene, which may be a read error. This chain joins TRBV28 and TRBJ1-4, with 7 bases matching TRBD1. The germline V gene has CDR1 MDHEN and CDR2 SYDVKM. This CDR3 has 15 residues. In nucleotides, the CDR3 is TGTGCCAACAGTCTCCCCAGGGGGGTTAATGAAAAACTGTTTTTT. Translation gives CANSLPRGVNEKLFF.

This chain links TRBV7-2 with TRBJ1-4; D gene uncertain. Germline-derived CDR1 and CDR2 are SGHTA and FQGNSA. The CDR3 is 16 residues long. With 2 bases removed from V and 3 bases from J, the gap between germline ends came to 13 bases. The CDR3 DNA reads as TGTGCCAGCAGCTTATCAGTCGGCTTATCTAATGAAAAACTGTTTTTT. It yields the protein CASSLSVGLSNEKLFF.

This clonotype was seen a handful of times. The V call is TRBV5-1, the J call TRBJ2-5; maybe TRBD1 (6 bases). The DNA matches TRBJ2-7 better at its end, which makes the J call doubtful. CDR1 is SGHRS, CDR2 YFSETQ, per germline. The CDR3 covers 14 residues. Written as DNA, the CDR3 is TGCGCCAGCAGCGAATACAGGGAAACCGACGAGCAGTACTTC. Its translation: CASSEYRETDEQYF.

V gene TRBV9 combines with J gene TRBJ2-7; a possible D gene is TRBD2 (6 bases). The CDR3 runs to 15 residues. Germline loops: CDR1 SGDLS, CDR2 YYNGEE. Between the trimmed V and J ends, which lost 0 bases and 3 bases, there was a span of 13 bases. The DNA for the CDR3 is TGTGCCAGCAGCGTAGGCGGACTATCCGACTACGAGCAGTACTTC. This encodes CASSVGGLSDYEQYF.

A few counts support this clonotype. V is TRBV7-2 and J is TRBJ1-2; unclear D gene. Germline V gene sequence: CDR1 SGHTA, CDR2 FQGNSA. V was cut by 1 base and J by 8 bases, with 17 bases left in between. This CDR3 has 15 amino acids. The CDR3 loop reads CASSLVYGDGEGYTF. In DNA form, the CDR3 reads TGTGCCAGCAGCTTAGTGTACGGGGATGGAGAAGGCTACACCTTC. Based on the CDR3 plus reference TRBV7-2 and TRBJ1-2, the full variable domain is GAGVSQSPSNKVTEKGKDVELRCDPISGHTALYWYRQSLGQGLEFLIYFQGNSAPDKSGLPSDRFSAERTGGSVSTLTIQRTQQEDSAVYLCASSLVYGDGEGYTFGSGTRLTVV.

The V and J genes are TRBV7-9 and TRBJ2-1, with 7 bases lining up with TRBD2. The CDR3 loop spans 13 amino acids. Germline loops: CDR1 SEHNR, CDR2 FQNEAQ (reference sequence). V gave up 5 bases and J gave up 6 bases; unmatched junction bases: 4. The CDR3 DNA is TGTGCCAGCAGCGTAGGGACTATCAATGAGCAGTTCTTC. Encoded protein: CASSVGTINEQFF.

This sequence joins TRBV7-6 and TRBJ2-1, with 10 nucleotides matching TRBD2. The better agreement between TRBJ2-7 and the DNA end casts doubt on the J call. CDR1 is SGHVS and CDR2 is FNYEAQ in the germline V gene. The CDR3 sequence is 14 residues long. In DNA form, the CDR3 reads TGTGCCAGCAGCTTAGGGAGCGGGGGGGCCGAGCAGTACTTC. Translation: CASSLGSGGAEQYF.